This TCR beta chain was profiled in a study of breast tumors, draining lymph nodes, adjacent tissues. Study observations and caveats: Luminal-like breast cancer showed significantly higher tumor–nontumor repertoire similarity than basal-like.

Axillary draining lymph nodes of breast cancer patients supplied the node samples. To note about this clonotype: The antigen remains unidentified.

TCRdb re-called the multiplex PCR reads with MiXCR, one entry per CDR3 protein. The sample carries 150,000 to 200,000 distinct CDR3 sequences, approximately 30% recorded once. The CDR3 extends over 11 amino acids. Trimming took 7 bases from V and 5 from J, leaving 11 bases between them. The germline CDR1 and CDR2 sequences are SQVTM and ANQGSEA. This receptor was identified in a female donor with breast cancer. Some clones in this sample may be carry-over from other donors' samples. Sequencing used axillary lymph node tissue. The V gene is TRBV29-1, the J gene TRBJ1-1; D is unresolved. The CDR3 DNA reads as TGCAGCGCAGAACAGCAAACTGAAGCTTTCTTT. Translating gives CSAEQQTEAFF.